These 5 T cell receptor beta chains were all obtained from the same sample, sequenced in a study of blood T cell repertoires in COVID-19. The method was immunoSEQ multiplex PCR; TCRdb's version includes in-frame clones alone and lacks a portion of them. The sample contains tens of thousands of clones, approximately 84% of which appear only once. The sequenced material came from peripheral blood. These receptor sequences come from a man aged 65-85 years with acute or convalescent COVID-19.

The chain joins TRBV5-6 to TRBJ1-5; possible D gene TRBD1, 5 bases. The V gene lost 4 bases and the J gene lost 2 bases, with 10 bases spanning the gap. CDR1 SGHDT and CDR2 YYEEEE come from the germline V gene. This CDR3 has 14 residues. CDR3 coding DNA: TGTGCCAGCAGCCACCGGGGGGGCAATCAGCCCCAGCATTTT. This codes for CASSHRGGNQPQHF.

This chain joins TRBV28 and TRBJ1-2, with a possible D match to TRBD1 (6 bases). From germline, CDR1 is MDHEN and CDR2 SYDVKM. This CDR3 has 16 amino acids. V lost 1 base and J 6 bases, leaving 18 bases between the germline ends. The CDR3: CASSLSWTAQRHGYTF. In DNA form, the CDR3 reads TGTGCCAGCAGTTTATCATGGACAGCACAACGACATGGCTACACCTTC.

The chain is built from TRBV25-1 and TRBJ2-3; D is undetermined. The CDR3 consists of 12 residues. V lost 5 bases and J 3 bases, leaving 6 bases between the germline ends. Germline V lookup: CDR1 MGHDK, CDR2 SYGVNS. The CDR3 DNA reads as TGTGCCAGCAGTTCAGGTACAGATACGCAGTATTTT. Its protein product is CASSSGTDTQYF.

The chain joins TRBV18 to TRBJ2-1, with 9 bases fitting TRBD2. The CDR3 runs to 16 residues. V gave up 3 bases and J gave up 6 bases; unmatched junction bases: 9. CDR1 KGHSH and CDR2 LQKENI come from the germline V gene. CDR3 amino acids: CASSPAGGAVVNEQFF. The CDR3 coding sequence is TGTGCCAGCTCACCCGCGGGGGGGGCGGTAGTCAATGAGCAGTTCTTC. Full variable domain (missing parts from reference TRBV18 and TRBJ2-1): NAGVMQNPRHLVRRRGQEARLRCSPMKGHSHVYWYRQLPEEGLKFMVYLQKENIIDESGMPKERFSAEFPKEGPSILRIQQVVRGDSAAYFCASSPAGGAVVNEQFFGPGTRLTVL.

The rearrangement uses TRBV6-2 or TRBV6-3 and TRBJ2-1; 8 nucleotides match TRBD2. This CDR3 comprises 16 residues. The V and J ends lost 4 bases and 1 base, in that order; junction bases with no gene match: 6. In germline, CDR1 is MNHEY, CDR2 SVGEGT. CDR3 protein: CASSSRLAGSYNEQFF. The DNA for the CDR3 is TGTGCCAGCAGTTCTCGATTAGCGGGATCCTACAATGAGCAGTTCTTC.